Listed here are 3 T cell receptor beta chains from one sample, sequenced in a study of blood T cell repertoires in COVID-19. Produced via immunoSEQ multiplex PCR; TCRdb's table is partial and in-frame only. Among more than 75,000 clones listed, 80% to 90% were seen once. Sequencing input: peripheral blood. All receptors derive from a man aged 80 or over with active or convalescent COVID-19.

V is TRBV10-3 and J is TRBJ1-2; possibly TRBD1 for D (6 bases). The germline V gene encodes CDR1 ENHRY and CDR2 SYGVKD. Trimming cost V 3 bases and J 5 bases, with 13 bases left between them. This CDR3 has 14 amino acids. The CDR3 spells CAISDGGSAYGYTF. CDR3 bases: TGTGCCATCAGTGATGGGGGCTCGGCTTATGGCTACACCTTC.

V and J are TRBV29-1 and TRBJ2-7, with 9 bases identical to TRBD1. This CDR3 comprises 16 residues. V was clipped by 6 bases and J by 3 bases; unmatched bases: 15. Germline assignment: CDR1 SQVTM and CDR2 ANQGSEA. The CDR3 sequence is CSVAEMTGGRRYEQYF. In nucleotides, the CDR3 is TGCAGCGTCGCAGAAATGACAGGGGGTAGGCGCTACGAGCAGTACTTC.

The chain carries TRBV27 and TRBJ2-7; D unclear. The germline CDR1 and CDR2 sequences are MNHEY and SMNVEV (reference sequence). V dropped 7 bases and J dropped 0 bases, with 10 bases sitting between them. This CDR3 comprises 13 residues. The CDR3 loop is CASIPRSSYEQYF. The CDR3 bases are TGTGCCAGCATCCCCAGAAGCTCCTACGAGCAGTACTTC.